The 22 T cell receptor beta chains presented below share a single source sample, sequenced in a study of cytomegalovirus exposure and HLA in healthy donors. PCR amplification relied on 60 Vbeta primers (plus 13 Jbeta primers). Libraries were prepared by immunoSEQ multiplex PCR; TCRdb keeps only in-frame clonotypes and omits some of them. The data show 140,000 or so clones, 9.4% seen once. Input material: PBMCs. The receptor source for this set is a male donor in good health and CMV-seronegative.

The CDR3 sequence: CASSPGTSRNEQFF. The CDR3 DNA sequence: TGTGCCAGCTCACCAGGGACTAGTCGGAATGAGCAGTTCTTC. The chain joins TRBV18 to TRBJ2-1, with 8 bases lining up with TRBD2. V trimming: 2 bases; J trimming: 7 bases; junction bases outside the gene matches: 4. Germline V CDR1 and CDR2: KGHSH, LQKENI. There are 14 residues in the CDR3.

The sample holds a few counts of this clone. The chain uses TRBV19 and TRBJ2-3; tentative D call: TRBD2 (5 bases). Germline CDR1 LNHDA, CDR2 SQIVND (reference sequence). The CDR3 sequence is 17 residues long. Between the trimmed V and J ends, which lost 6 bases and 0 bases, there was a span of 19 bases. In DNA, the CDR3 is TGTGCCAGTAGCGACCCTCGGCTAGCAGCTAGCACAGATACGCAGTATTTT. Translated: CASSDPRLAASTDTQYF.

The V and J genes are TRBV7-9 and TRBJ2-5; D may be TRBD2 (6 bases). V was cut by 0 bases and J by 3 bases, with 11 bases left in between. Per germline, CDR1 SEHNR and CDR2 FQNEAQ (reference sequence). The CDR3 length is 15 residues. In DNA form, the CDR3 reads TGTGCCAGCAGCTTAGCGTCTTCGGGGGAAGAGACCCAGTACTTC. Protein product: CASSLASSGEETQYF.

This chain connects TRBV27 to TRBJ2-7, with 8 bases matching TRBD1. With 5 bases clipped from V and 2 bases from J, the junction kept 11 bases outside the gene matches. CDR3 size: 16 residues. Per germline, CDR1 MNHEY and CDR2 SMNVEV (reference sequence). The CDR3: CASSLLRDRPTYEQYF. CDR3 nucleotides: TGTGCCAGCAGTCTCCTCCGGGACAGGCCAACCTACGAGCAGTACTTC.

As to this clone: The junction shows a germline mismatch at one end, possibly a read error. CDR3 sequence reads: CAGSEARVRGYGYTF. CDR3 nucleotide sequence: TGTGCCGGCAGTGAAGCGCGGGTCAGGGGGTATGGCTACACCTTC. The rearrangement joins TRBV6-1 to TRBJ1-2, with 7 positions matching TRBD1. The germline CDR1 and CDR2 sequences are MNHNS and SASEGT. This CDR3 has 15 amino acids.

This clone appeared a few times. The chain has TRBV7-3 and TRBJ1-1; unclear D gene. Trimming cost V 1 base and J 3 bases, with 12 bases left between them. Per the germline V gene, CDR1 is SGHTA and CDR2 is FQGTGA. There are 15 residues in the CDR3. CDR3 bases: TGTGCCAGCAGCTTAAGCCCAAGTACAGACACTGAAGCTTTCTTT. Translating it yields CASSLSPSTDTEAFF.

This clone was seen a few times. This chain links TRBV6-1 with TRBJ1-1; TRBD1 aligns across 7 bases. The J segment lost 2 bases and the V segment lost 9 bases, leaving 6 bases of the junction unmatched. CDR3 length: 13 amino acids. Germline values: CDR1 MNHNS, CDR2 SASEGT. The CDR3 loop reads CASKRGLNTEAFF. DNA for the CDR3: TGTGCCAGTAAAAGGGGGCTTAACACTGAAGCTTTCTTT.

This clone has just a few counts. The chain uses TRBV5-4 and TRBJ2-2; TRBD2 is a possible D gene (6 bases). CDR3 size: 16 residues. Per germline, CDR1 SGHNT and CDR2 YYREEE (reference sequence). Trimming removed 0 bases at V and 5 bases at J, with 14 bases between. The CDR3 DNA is TGTGCCAGCAGCTTGGTTCCCGGGAGTCAAACCGGGGAGCTGTTTTTT. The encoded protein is CASSLVPGSQTGELFF.

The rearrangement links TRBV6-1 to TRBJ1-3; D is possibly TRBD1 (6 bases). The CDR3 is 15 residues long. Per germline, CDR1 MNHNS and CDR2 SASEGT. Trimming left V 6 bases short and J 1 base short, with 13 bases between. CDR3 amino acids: CASRGGGNSGNTIYF. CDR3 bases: TGTGCCAGCAGGGGAGGGGGAAATTCTGGAAACACCATATATTTT.

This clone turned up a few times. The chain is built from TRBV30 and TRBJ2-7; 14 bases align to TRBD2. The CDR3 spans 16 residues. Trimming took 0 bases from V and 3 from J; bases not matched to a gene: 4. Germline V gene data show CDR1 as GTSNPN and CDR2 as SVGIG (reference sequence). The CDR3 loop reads CAWSVRTSGRIYEQYF. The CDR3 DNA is TGTGCCTGGAGTGTGCGGACTAGCGGGAGGATCTACGAGCAGTACTTC.

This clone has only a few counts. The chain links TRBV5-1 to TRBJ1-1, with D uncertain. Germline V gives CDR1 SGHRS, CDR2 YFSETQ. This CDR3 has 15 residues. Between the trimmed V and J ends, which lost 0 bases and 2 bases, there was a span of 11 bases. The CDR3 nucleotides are TGCGCCAGCAGCTTGGGTCCGGGATCCAACACTGAAGCTTTCTTT. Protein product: CASSLGPGSNTEAFF.

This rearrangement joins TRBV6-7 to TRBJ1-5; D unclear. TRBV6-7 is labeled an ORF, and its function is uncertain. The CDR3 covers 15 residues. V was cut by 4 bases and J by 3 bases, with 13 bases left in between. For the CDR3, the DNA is TGTGCCAGCAGTTCTCGGAGACCTTTCAATCAGCCCCAGCATTTT. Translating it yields CASSSRRPFNQPQHF.

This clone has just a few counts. CDR3 loop: CASSLGWLRGYEQYF. CDR3 nucleotides: TGTGCCAGCAGCTTAGGGTGGCTGCGCGGCTACGAGCAGTACTTC. This chain uses TRBV7-8 with TRBJ2-7; no definite D call. CDR3 size: 15 residues. CDR1 and CDR2 (germline): SGHVS, FQNEAQ. V was cut by 1 base and J by 3 bases, with 13 bases left in between.

CDR3 protein: CASSSLAVDSYNEQFF. The CDR3 region has the DNA TGCGCCAGCAGCTCTCTTGCGGTTGACTCCTACAATGAGCAGTTCTTC. V gene TRBV5-1 combines with J gene TRBJ2-1; D is undetermined. The CDR3 consists of 16 residues. V lost 3 bases to trimming and J lost 0 bases, with 13 bases between them. Germline V gives CDR1 SGHRS, CDR2 YFSETQ.

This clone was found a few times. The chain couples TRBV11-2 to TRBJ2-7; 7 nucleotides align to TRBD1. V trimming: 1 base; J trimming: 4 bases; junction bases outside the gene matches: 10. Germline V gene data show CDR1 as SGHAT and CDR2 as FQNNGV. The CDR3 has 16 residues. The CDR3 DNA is TGTGCCAGCAGCTTAGTGGTCAGGGGGTACCTGTACGAGCAGTACTTC. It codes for CASSLVVRGYLYEQYF.

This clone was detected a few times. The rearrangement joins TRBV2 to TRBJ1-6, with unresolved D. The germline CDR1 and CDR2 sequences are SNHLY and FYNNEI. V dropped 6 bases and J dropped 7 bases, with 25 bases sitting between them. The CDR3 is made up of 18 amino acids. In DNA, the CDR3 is TGTGCCAGCAGACGAGAACTATACGTGTCCTTTGGGAATTCACCCCTCCACTTT. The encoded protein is CASRRELYVSFGNSPLHF.

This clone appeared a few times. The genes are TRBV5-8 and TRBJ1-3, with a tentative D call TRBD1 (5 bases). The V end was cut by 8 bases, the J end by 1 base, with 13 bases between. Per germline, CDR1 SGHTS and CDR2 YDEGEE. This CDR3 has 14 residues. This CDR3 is CARFPGQSGNTIYF. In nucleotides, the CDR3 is TGTGCCAGATTTCCAGGGCAGTCTGGAAACACCATATATTTT.

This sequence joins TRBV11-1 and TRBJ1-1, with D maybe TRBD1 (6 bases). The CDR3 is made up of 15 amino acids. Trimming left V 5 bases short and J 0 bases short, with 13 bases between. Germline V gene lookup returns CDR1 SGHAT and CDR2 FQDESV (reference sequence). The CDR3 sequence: CASSPGVPMNTEAFF. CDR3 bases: TGTGCCAGCAGCCCAGGGGTTCCTATGAACACTGAAGCTTTCTTT. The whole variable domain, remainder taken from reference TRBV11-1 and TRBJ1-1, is EAEVAQSPRYKITEKSQAVAFWCDPISGHATLYWYRQILGQGPELLVQFQDESVVDDSQLPKDRFSAERLKGVDSTLKIQPAELGDSAMYLCASSPGVPMNTEAFFGQGTRLTVV.

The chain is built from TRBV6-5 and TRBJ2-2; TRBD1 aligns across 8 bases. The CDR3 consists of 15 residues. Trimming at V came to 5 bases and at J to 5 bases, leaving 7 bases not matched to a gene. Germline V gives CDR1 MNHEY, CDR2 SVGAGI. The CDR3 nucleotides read TGTGCCAGCAGTCCTACCGGGACAGGAACCGGGGAGCTGTTTTTT. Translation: CASSPTGTGTGELFF.

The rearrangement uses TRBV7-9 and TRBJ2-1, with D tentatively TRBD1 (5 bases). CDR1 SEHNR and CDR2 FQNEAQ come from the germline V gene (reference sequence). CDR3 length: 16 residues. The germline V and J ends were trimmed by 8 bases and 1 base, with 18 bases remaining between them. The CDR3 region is CASHLFKGMSYNEQFF. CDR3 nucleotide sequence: TGTGCCAGCCACCTCTTTAAGGGGATGTCCTACAATGAGCAGTTCTTC.

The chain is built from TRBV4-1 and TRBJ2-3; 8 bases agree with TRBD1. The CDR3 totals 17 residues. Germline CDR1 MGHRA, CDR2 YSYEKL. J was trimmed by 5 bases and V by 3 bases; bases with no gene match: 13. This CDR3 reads CASSQPARQGKGDTQYF. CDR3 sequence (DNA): TGCGCCAGCAGCCAGCCCGCCCGACAGGGGAAGGGAGATACGCAGTATTTT.

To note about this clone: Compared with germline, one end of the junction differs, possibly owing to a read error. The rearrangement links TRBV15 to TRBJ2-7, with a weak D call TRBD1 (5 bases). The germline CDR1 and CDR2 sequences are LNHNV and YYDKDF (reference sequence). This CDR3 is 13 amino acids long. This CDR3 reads CATSREDSYEQYF. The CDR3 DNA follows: TGTGCCACCAGCCGAGAAGACAGCTACGAGCAGTACTTC.